The clone carrying this TCR beta chain was seen once. What it binds is not known. The germline CDR1 and CDR2 sequences are SQVTM and ANQGSEA. The CDR3 runs 16 residues. V gave up 6 bases and J gave up 2 bases; unmatched junction bases: 16. TCRdb's copy holds only in-frame clones and misses some; the assay was immunoSEQ multiplex PCR. The repertoire holds about 200,000 clones, with 93% as singletons. The record originates from a study of T cell responses to AZD1222 COVID-19 vaccine. Recipients boosted at about 4 weeks or about 12 weeks are pooled. Study-wide results and limits: The reported proportion of spike-specific TCRs targeting unmutated variant regions was nearly half.

This TCR derives from an adult who received the AZD1222 COVID-19 vaccine. The chain couples TRBV29-1 to TRBJ2-7; TRBD2 agrees at 7 bases. The sequenced sample was peripheral blood, obtained 28 days after the second AZD1222 dose. The CDR3 region is CSVVGIGRGIAYEQYF. The CDR3 DNA follows: TGCAGCGTCGTGGGTATTGGGCGGGGGATAGCCTACGAGCAGTACTTC.